The text below deals with one T cell receptor (beta chain). This specimen belongs to a study of blood T cell repertoires in COVID-19. Study-level background: COVID-19 samples from acute and convalescent phases originated in the United States, Italy and Spain. Sample material is recorded as cDNA or gDNA derived from T cells, B-cell-depleted T cells, or PBMCs.

In the original analysis: Reference gene primer amplification in the assay estimated nucleated cell counts. Sequencing used immunoSEQ multiplex PCR; TCRdb keeps in-frame clones, though not all of them. V, J and clone size are those of that table, while D and trimming were read from the DNA. This table has about 39,000 clones, 86% appearing once. The CDR3 is 15 residues long. Looked up from germline, CDR1 is LNHDA and CDR2 is SQIVND (reference sequence). V lost 6 bases and J lost 7, with 18 bases in between. The chain links TRBV19 to TRBJ2-2; maybe TRBD1 (5 bases). The clonotype was recovered from a man between 65 and 85 years old with acute or convalescent COVID-19. The sequenced material came from peripheral blood. As DNA, the CDR3 is TGTGCCAGTAGCCCTATAGGCAGGGTAATCGGGGAGCTGTTTTTT. It translates to CASSPIGRVIGELFF.